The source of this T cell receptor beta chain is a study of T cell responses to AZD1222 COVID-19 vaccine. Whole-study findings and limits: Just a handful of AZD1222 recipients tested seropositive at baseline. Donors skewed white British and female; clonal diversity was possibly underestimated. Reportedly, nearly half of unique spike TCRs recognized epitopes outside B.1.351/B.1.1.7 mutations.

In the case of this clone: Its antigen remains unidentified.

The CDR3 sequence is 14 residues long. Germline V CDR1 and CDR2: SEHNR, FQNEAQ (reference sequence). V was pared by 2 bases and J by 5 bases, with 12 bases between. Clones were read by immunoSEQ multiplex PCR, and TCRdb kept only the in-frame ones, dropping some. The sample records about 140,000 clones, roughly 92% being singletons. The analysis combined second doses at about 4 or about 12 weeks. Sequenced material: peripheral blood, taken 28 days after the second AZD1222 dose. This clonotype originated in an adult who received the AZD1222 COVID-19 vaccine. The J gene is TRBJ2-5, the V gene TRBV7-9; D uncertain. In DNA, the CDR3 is TGTGCCAGCAGCTTAAGTTATATGGGTGAGACCCAGTACTTC. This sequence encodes CASSLSYMGETQYF.